A selection of T cell receptor beta chains follows, all from one sample in a study of tumor and adjacent non-tumor tissue in lung cancer. TCRdb used MiXCR to reprocess the multiplex PCR reads, holding one entry per CDR3 protein. The sample lists 50,000 to 70,000 distinct CDR3 sequences; roughly 60% were seen once. The sequenced sample consisted of distant non-tumor lung tissue. Source of these receptors: a man between 65 and 85 years old with non-small cell lung cancer. Both conserved end residues are part of each CDR3. A D gene is named only where the DNA matches it firmly. Not every row has a clone size; where given, it reads once, few, many or a size class.

size	D	J	V	CDR3	DNA
NA	TRBD1	TRBJ2-1	TRBV2	CASSERPGGRYNEQFF	TGTGCCAGCAGTGAACGCCCAGGGGGCCGCTACAATGAGCAGTTCTTC
NA	TRBD1	TRBJ1-5	TRBV6-2/TRBV6-3	CASGYVPGGKQPQHF	TGTGCCAGCGGTTATGTCCCAGGGGGGAAACAGCCCCAGCATTTT
NA	NA	TRBJ2-4	TRBV11-3	CASSLDGGNSKNIQYF	TGTGCCAGCAGCTTGGACGGGGGTAACTCCAAAAACATTCAGTACTTC
many	NA	TRBJ2-5	TRBV12-3/TRBV12-4	CASSLMAGAQETQYF	TGTGCCAGCAGTTTAATGGCGGGGGCCCAAGAGACCCAGTACTTC
NA	NA	TRBJ1-3	TRBV6-1	CASRGREPRNTIYF	TGTGCCAGCCGCGGCAGGGAGCCCCGAAACACCATATATTTT
NA	NA	TRBJ2-7	TRBV29-1	CSVSVWQGMDELYF	TGCAGTGTCTCCGTGTGGCAGGGAATGGACGAGCTGTACTTC
NA	NA	TRBJ2-7	TRBV11-2	CASSLGGSGDTYEQYF	TGTGCCAGCAGCTTAGGGGGCAGCGGAGATACCTACGAGCAGTACTTC
many	TRBD2	TRBJ2-1	TRBV6-5	CASSYDWVAGSNEQFF	TGTGCCAGCAGTTACGACTGGGTAGCGGGGTCCAATGAGCAGTTCTTC
NA	NA	TRBJ2-1	TRBV29-1	CGLVAGVNNEQFF	TGCGGCCTTGTAGCAGGGGTTAACAATGAGCAGTTCTTC
NA	NA	TRBJ2-7	TRBV11-2	CASSEISQGHTYEQYF	TGTGCCAGCAGCGAAATTTCTCAGGGGCATACCTACGAGCAGTACTTC
NA	NA	TRBJ1-1	TRBV12-3/TRBV12-4	CASSLFAKNTEAFF	TGTGCCAGCAGTTTATTCGCCAAGAACACTGAAGCTTTCTTT
NA	NA	TRBJ2-3	TRBV5-1	CASSRTSGRTDPQYF	TGCGCCAGCAGCCGGACCAGCGGTCGCACAGATCCGCAGTATTTT
NA	TRBD2	TRBJ2-7	TRBV5-4	CASRDSGGASYEQYF	TGTGCCAGCAGGGATTCCGGGGGGGCCTCCTACGAGCAATACTTC
NA	NA	TRBJ2-5	TRBV29-1	CNVADRYRETQCF	TGCAACGTAGCTGACAGGTACCGAGAGACCCAGTGCTTC
NA	NA	TRBJ2-5	TRBV6-1	CASSIPPDETQYF	TGTGCTAGCAGTATTCCCCCCGACGAGACCCAGTACTTC
NA	TRBD1	TRBJ1-1	TRBV29-1	CSVRTGDTEALF	TGCAGCGTGCGGACAGGGGACACTGAAGCTTTATTT
few	NA	TRBJ2-3	TRBV6-1	CANSRKPGATQYF	TGTGCCAACTCTAGGAAACCGGGGGCTACGCAGTATTTT
NA	NA	TRBJ2-2	TRBV7-2	CASSLPRIGNTGGLFF	TGTGCCAGCAGCTTGCCTAGGATCGGTAACACCGGGGGGCTGTTTTTT
NA	NA	TRBJ2-1	TRBV5-1	CASSLVSSYNEQFF	TGCGCCAGCAGCTTGGTAAGCTCCTACAATGAGCAGTTCTTC
NA	NA	TRBJ2-3	TRBV4-2	CTSSQDRGGGSFRRDTQYF	TGTACCAGCAGCCAGGATAGGGGGGGGGGATCCTTCCGCCGAGATACGCAGTATTTT
many	NA	TRBJ1-2	TRBV12-3/TRBV12-4	CASSLVDGEGYTF	TGTGCCAGCAGTTTAGTCGACGGGGAGGGCTACACCTTC
NA	NA	TRBJ2-4	TRBV29-1	CSVDPSNTQYF	TGCAGCGTTGATCCGAGTAACACTCAGTACTTC
NA	NA	TRBJ1-1	TRBV11-2	CASSLQRRSSRGDGAFF	TGTGCCAGCAGCTTACAGAGGCGGAGTAGCAGGGGAGACGGGGCTTTCTTT
once	NA	TRBJ1-1	TRBV11-2	CASSPRPQRVTEVFF	TGTGCCAGCAGCCCGAGACCCCAGCGTGTAACTGAAGTTTTCTTT
many	NA	TRBJ2-1	TRBV5-4	CASSPRDSFYNEQFF	TGTGCCAGCAGCCCCCGGGACTCTTTCTACAATGAGCAGTTCTTC
NA	NA	TRBJ1-2	TRBV4-1	CASNQGGGYTF	TGCGCCAGTAACCAAGGAGGTGGCTACACCTTC
NA	NA	TRBJ2-4	TRBV7-2	CASSLAEQGHTFIQYF	TGTGCCAGCAGCTTAGCCGAGCAGGGGCATACTTTCATTCAGTACTTC